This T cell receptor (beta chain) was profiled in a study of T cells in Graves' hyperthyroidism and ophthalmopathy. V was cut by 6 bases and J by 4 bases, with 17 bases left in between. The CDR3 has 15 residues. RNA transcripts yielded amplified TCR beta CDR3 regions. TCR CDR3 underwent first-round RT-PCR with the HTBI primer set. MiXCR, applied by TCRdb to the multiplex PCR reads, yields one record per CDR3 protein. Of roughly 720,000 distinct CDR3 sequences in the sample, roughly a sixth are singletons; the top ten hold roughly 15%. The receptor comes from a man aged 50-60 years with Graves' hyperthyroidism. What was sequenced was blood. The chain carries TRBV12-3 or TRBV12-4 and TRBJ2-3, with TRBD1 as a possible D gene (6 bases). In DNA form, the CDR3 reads TGTGCCAGCAGCCCCCCCCGGGACAAATCAGATACGCAGTATTTT. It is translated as CASSPPRDKSDTQYF.